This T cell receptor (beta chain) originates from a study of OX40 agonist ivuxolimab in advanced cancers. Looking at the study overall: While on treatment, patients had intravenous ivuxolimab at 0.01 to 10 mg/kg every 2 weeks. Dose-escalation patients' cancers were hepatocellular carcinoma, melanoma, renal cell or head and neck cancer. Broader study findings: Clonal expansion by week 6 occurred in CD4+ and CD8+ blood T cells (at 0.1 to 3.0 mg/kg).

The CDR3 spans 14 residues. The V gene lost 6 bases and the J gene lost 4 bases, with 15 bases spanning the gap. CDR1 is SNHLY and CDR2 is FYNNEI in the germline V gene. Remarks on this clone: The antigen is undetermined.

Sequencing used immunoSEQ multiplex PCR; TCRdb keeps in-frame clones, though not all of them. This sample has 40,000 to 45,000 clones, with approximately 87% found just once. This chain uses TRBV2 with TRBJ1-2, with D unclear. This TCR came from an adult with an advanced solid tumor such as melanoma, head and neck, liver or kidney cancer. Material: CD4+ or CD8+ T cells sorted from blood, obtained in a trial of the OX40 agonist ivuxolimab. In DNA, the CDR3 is TGTGCCAGCAGACAGCAGCACTCTTCCTATGGCTACACCTTC. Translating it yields CASRQQHSSYGYTF.